The 30 T cell receptor beta chains listed next were all sequenced from one sample in a study of Graves' ophthalmopathy and Graves' hyperthyroidism. RNA served as the template for amplifying TCR beta CDR3 regions. In the first round, RT-PCR was carried out with HTBI primers, and a multiplex PCR formed the second round. TCRdb re-called the multiplex PCR reads through MiXCR, storing one row per CDR3 protein. The sample consists of approximately 330,000 distinct CDR3 sequences, roughly a sixth of them appearing once. Sequencing used peripheral blood. The receptors here all came from an adult man with Graves' ophthalmopathy.

This clonotype was recorded many times. The CDR3 DNA is TGCAGCGTTGAGGGACCGGGACTAGCGAGCCAAGAGACCCAGTACTTC. It yields the protein CSVEGPGLASQETQYF. The V gene is TRBV29-1, the J gene TRBJ2-5, with TRBD2 identical over 10 bases. Germline V lookup: CDR1 SQVTM, CDR2 ANQGSEA. V was pared by 3 bases and J by 1 base, with 8 bases of the junction left unmatched. This CDR3 is built from 16 residues.

The rearrangement links TRBV15 to TRBJ1-2; D not certain. This CDR3 contains 15 residues. Germline-derived CDR1 and CDR2 are LNHNV and YYDKDF (reference sequence). The V end lost 4 bases, the J end lost 4 bases, and 16 bases lay between the germline ends. The CDR3 nucleotides are TGTGCCACCAGCACCACCGGTGGCGCAGTCTATGGCTACACCTTC. Its translation: CATSTTGGAVYGYTF.

V and J are TRBV28 and TRBJ2-2; 7 positions match TRBD2. The length of the CDR3 is 15 residues. In germline, CDR1 is MDHEN, CDR2 SYDVKM. J lost 1 base, V lost 5 bases, and 4 bases had no gene match. The CDR3 DNA is TGTGCCAGCAGTACCTCTAGCGGGAACACCGGGGAGCTGTTTTTT. Its protein is CASSTSSGNTGELFF.

This clonotype was detected ten times or more. V usage is TRBV15 and J usage is TRBJ2-2; D is possibly TRBD2 (5 bases). CDR3 length: 15 residues. V dropped 5 bases and J dropped 6 bases, with 16 bases sitting between them. CDR1 and CDR2 (germline): LNHNV, YYDKDF (reference sequence). In nucleotides, the CDR3 is TGTGCCACCAGCCGAAGGAGAGGGTCCCCCGGGGAGCTGTTTTTT. As protein: CATSRRRGSPGELFF.

The chain combines TRBV12-3 or TRBV12-4 with TRBJ1-5; the match to TRBD1 covers 8 bases. CDR3 length equals 14 residues. Trimming cost V 5 bases and J 6 bases; bases outside gene matches: 6. CDR3 nucleotides: TGTGCCAGCAGTAGGACAGGGAGTAGTCAGCCCCAGCATTTT. Translation: CASSRTGSSQPQHF.

The chain is built from TRBV12-3 or TRBV12-4 and TRBJ1-2, with 7 bases aligning to TRBD1. Trimming took 6 bases from V and 8 from J; bases not matched to a gene: 3. The CDR3 runs 11 residues. The CDR3 spells CASSSGQGYTF. DNA of the CDR3: TGTGCCAGCAGCTCGGGACAGGGCTACACCTTC.

This chain links TRBV6-1 with TRBJ2-7, with D perhaps matching TRBD2 (6 bases). There are 14 residues in the CDR3. V was shortened by 7 bases and J by 0 bases, with 13 bases between the two germline ends. Germline CDR1 MNHNS, CDR2 SASEGT. For the CDR3, the DNA is TGTGCCAGCAAAAGGGAGGCGGGCTCCTACGAGCAGTACTTC. Translating gives CASKREAGSYEQYF.

This clonotype was seen at least ten times. A clone one base away is much larger, so this may be a read error. The chain couples TRBV6-1 to TRBJ2-6, with D maybe TRBD1 (6 bases). The length of the CDR3 is 17 residues. Germline CDR1 MNHNS, CDR2 SASEGT. The CDR3 DNA sequence: TGTGCCAGCGGAACTAGACAGGTATTCGCTGGGGCCAACGCCCTGACTTTC. As protein: CASGTRQVFAGANALTF.

This clonotype was seen many times. The rearrangement links TRBV20-1 to TRBJ2-7; D could derive from TRBD1 or TRBD2 (6 bases each). The CDR3 totals 16 residues. The germline V gene has CDR1 DFQATT and CDR2 SNEGSKA (reference sequence). V lost 1 base, J lost 6 bases, and 22 bases lay in between. CDR3 protein: CSARGRGGVRGGEQYF. CDR3 coding DNA: TGCAGTGCTAGAGGGAGGGGAGGAGTAAGAGGGGGCGAGCAGTACTTC.

This clonotype showed up many times. V is TRBV20-1 and J is TRBJ2-5; D may be TRBD1 (6 bases). V lost 0 bases and J 5 bases, leaving 16 bases between the germline ends. Germline-derived CDR1 and CDR2 are DFQATT and SNEGSKA (reference sequence). The CDR3 covers 15 residues. As DNA, the CDR3 is TGCAGTGCTAGAGATGTGGGGGCCCCACAGGAGACCCAGTACTTC. Its translation: CSARDVGAPQETQYF.

This clonotype showed up just a few times. The V call is TRBV10-3, the J call TRBJ2-7, with a weak D call TRBD2 (7 bases). The V gene lost 0 bases and the J gene lost 7 bases, with 16 bases spanning the gap. The CDR3 covers 15 residues. CDR1 and CDR2 from the germline V gene are ENHRY and SYGVKD. In DNA, the CDR3 is TGTGCCATCAGTGAGTCCGGGGGGCAGCTAGGAGAGCAGTACTTC. Translation: CAISESGGQLGEQYF.

In its sample, this clonotype was seen many times. The CDR3 DNA follows: TGTGCCAGCAGCCAAGACGGAGCGGGATCCTACGAGCAGTACTTC. Amino acids: CASSQDGAGSYEQYF. This chain links TRBV4-2 with TRBJ2-7; 7 nucleotides align to TRBD2. Germline V gives CDR1 LGHNA, CDR2 YNFKEQ. The CDR3 is 15 residues long. V gave up 0 bases and J gave up 1 base; unmatched junction bases: 3.

In its sample, this clonotype was seen many times. This rearrangement joins TRBV11-3 to TRBJ2-2; TRBD1 matches at 12 bases. V trimming: 4 bases; J trimming: 0 bases; junction bases outside the gene matches: 6. Germline V gene lookup returns CDR1 SGHNT and CDR2 YENEEA. CDR3 length equals 18 residues. The CDR3 loop is CASSSPGQGAANTGELFF. CDR3 coding DNA: TGTGCCAGCAGCTCCCCGGGACAGGGGGCTGCGAACACCGGGGAGCTGTTTTTT.

V is TRBV6-5 and J is TRBJ2-7, with 7 positions matching TRBD2. The length of the CDR3 is 15 residues. Looked up from germline, CDR1 is MNHEY and CDR2 is SVGAGI. V shed 0 bases and J 5 bases; nucleotides not matched to a gene: 7. As DNA, the CDR3 is TGTGCCAGCAGTTACTCGGTAGCGGGTAGTCACGAGCAGTACTTC. Translating it yields CASSYSVAGSHEQYF.

This clonotype occurred many times. The chain carries TRBV6-5 and TRBJ2-7, with 7 bases matching TRBD1. The CDR3 spans 14 residues. Germline trimming cut 5 bases from V and 4 bases from J; bases unmatched to any gene: 8. Germline loops: CDR1 MNHEY, CDR2 SVGAGI. Here the CDR3 DNA reads TGTGCCAGCAGTATACAGGGGACGTTGTACGAGCAGTACTTC. It translates to CASSIQGTLYEQYF.

The sample holds a few counts of this clonotype. The chain has TRBV6-7 and TRBJ1-1; D gene uncertain. TRBV6-7 is known as an ORF, though its function is uncertain. The CDR3 length is 9 residues. The V end was cut by 6 bases, the J end by 10 bases, with 6 bases between. The CDR3 DNA follows: TGTGCCAGCAGCCCCGGAGCTTTCTTT. This sequence encodes CASSPGAFF.

This chain connects TRBV24-1 to TRBJ2-7; 10 bases agree with TRBD2. Germline CDR1 is KGHDR and CDR2 is SFDVKD. This CDR3 is built from 13 residues. V lost 4 bases and J lost 6; bases outside the gene matches: 2. CDR3: CATSEVAGGEQYF. The CDR3 nucleotides are TGTGCCACCAGTGAGGTAGCGGGGGGCGAGCAGTACTTC.

CDR3 residues: CASSFFAGGALSTEAFF. The CDR3 nucleotides read TGCGCCAGCAGCTTTTTCGCAGGGGGCGCTTTGAGCACTGAAGCTTTCTTT. The chain carries TRBV5-1 and TRBJ1-1; 8 bases agree with TRBD1. The length of the CDR3 is 17 residues. The ends lost 2 bases at V and 4 bases at J; junction bases unmatched: 13. The V gene's germline CDR1 is SGHRS and CDR2 YFSETQ.

This clonotype was counted at least ten times. The chain links TRBV6-1 to TRBJ2-7; 10 nucleotides match TRBD2. With 6 bases clipped from V and 3 bases from J, the junction kept 5 bases outside the gene matches. This CDR3 contains 14 residues. Germline CDR1 is MNHNS and CDR2 is SASEGT. This chain's CDR3 is CASRTSGANYEQYF. As DNA, the CDR3 is TGTGCCAGCAGAACTAGCGGGGCTAACTACGAGCAGTACTTC.

To note about this clonotype: A much larger clone lies a single base off, so this may be a read error. This chain joins TRBV14 and TRBJ2-6, with 10 bases aligning to TRBD1. The CDR3 length is 18 residues. Germline assignment: CDR1 SGHDN and CDR2 FVKESK. For the CDR3, the DNA is TGTGCCAGCAGCCAGCGGACAGGGGGGGTCTCTGCGGCCAACGTCCTGACTTTC. Amino acid sequence: CASSQRTGGVSAANVLTF.

V is TRBV24-1 and J is TRBJ1-2, with 7 bases lining up with TRBD1. Per the germline V gene, CDR1 is KGHDR and CDR2 is SFDVKD. This CDR3 is built from 13 residues. Trimming cost V 3 bases and J 8 bases; bases outside gene matches: 5. As DNA, the CDR3 is TGTGCCACCAGTGATCCCAGGGGGTACGGCTACACCTTC. Its protein product is CATSDPRGYGYTF.

V gene TRBV10-3 combines with J gene TRBJ2-2, with a weak D call TRBD2 (5 bases). V lost 10 bases and J lost 1, with 13 bases in between. The germline CDR1 and CDR2 sequences are ENHRY and SYGVKD. The CDR3 has 14 amino acids. The CDR3 region is CATSGSENTGELFF. The CDR3 DNA reads TGTGCCACCAGCGGTTCCGAGAACACCGGGGAGCTGTTTTTT.

This clonotype was counted at least ten times. The rearrangement links TRBV27 to TRBJ2-7, with 9 bases identical to TRBD1. The CDR3 length is 18 residues. Germline values: CDR1 MNHEY, CDR2 SMNVEV (reference sequence). The ends lost 5 bases at V and 2 bases at J; junction bases unmatched: 16. Written as DNA, the CDR3 is TGTGCCAGCAGTACCCGGACAGGGGCCGCGGGAGTGACCTACGAGCAGTACTTC. The encoded protein is CASSTRTGAAGVTYEQYF.

At least ten counts were recorded for this clonotype. The V and J genes are TRBV6-5 and TRBJ1-2, with D hard to call. This CDR3 is 12 amino acids long. Germline assignment: CDR1 MNHEY and CDR2 SVGAGI. The V and J ends lost 6 bases and 6 bases respectively, with 11 bases between them. CDR3 region: CASSWRVDGYTF. DNA for the CDR3: TGTGCCAGCAGCTGGAGGGTCGATGGCTACACCTTC.

This clonotype occurred many times. The chain combines TRBV5-1 with TRBJ2-7; 11 nucleotides match TRBD2. V shed 3 bases, J shed 3 bases, and the junction held 5 bases outside the gene matches. The CDR3 loop spans 15 amino acids. CDR1 and CDR2 from the germline V gene are SGHRS and YFSETQ. CDR3 sequence (DNA): TGCGCCAGCAGCTCGTCACTAGCGGGGGACTACGAGCAGTACTTC. Amino acids: CASSSSLAGDYEQYF.

This clonotype came up many times. V gene TRBV5-6 combines with J gene TRBJ2-7; tentative D call: TRBD1 (6 bases). Per germline, CDR1 SGHDT and CDR2 YYEEEE. The CDR3 is 14 residues long. V lost 3 bases to trimming and J lost 2 bases, with 12 bases between them. The CDR3 region has the DNA TGTGCCAGCAGCTACGGGACAACCACCTACGAGCAGTACTTC. It codes for CASSYGTTTYEQYF. The full variable domain, its missing parts supplied by reference TRBV5-6 and TRBJ2-7, is DAGVTQSPTHLIKTRGQQVTLRCSPKSGHDTVSWYQQALGQGPQFIFQYYEEEERQRGNFPDRFSGHQFPNYSSELNVNALLLGDSALYLCASSYGTTTYEQYFGPGTRLTVT.

This clonotype was recorded at least ten times. An end of the junction differs from the germline gene, which may be a read error. The CDR3 coding sequence is TGTGCTAGCAGCAGGGACAGGGGTAGGGAAGAGACCCAGTACTTC. Protein product: CASSRDRGREETQYF. This sequence joins TRBV7-7 and TRBJ2-5; 10 positions match TRBD1. The germline V gene encodes CDR1 SSHAT and CDR2 FNYEAQ (reference sequence). The CDR3 runs to 15 residues. Looking up the rest from reference TRBV7-7 and TRBJ2-5 gives the full variable domain: GAGVSQSPRYKVTKRGQDVTLRCDPISSHATLYWYQQALGQGPEFLTYFNYEAQPDKSGLPSDRFSAERPEGSISTLTIQRTEQRDSAMYRCASSRDRGREETQYFGPGTRLLVL.

This clonotype has ten or more counts. The gene calls are TRBV12-3 or TRBV12-4 and TRBJ2-7, with D perhaps matching TRBD2 (6 bases). This CDR3 region has 17 residues. Deletions cut 6 bases from V and 7 bases from J, with 28 bases between. CDR3 sequence: CASSTLGGRASIREQYF. CDR3 coding DNA: TGTGCCAGCAGCACTCTGGGGGGAAGAGCCTCTATTAGGGAGCAGTACTTC.

There are many counts of this clonotype. The V call is TRBV9, the J call TRBJ2-2; no firm D call. CDR1 and CDR2 (germline): SGDLS, YYNGEE. Trimming shortened V by 0 bases and J by 4 bases, and 4 bases separated the two germline ends. The CDR3 length is 13 residues. The CDR3 protein is CASSVGPTGELFF. CDR3 DNA: TGTGCCAGCAGCGTAGGACCCACCGGGGAGCTGTTTTTT.

This clonotype showed up many times. The rearrangement links TRBV4-1 to TRBJ1-5; 9 bases line up with TRBD1. V shed 2 bases, J shed 11 bases, and the junction held 4 bases outside the gene matches. The CDR3 is made up of 13 amino acids. Germline V gives CDR1 MGHRA, CDR2 YSYEKL. The CDR3 sequence: CASSQLRDRAQHF. In DNA form, the CDR3 reads TGCGCCAGCAGCCAACTCCGGGACAGGGCCCAGCATTTT.